Below, 27 T cell receptor beta chains from the same sample are listed, as sequenced in a study of shared clonotypes between healthy human individuals. Some clones are missing from TCRdb's copy, which holds only in-frame ones; the method was immunoSEQ multiplex PCR. The data contain 1.6 million or so clones, roughly 96% of them seen just once; the ten biggest clones take up approximately 1.2%. Material for sequencing was naive CD4+ T cells sorted from blood. The subset was: CD45RA+ positively selected. The source of these receptors is a man younger than 45 in good health.

The chain is built from TRBV9 and TRBJ2-7; D perhaps matches TRBD2 (6 bases). Germline assignment: CDR1 SGDLS and CDR2 YYNGEE. Trimming removed 3 bases at V and 0 bases at J, with 22 bases between. CDR3 length: 18 residues. The CDR3 region has the DNA TGTGCCAGCAGCGGGGGCGGGGAGCCCCGATTCTCCTCCTACGAGCAGTACTTC. It translates to CASSGGGEPRFSSYEQYF.

The chain combines TRBV7-9 with TRBJ2-7, with D uncertain. The V and J ends lost 1 base and 1 base respectively, with 11 bases between them. This CDR3 region has 15 residues. Germline CDR1 reads SEHNR; CDR2 reads FQNEAQ (reference sequence). The CDR3 nucleotides are TGTGCCAGCAGCTTAGTACTGGCCCGGTCCTACGAGCAGTACTTC. Translation: CASSLVLARSYEQYF.

This chain uses TRBV18 with TRBJ2-3, with 12 bases lining up with TRBD2. This CDR3 is 16 amino acids long. In germline, CDR1 is KGHSH, CDR2 LQKENI. V dropped 5 bases and J dropped 2; count of bases not matched to a gene: 5. The CDR3 DNA reads TGTGCCAGCTCAGCTCTAGCGGGAGGGATCACAGATACGCAGTATTTT. Translation: CASSALAGGITDTQYF.

This chain joins TRBV19 and TRBJ2-7; tentatively, D is TRBD1 (6 bases). Germline V lookup: CDR1 LNHDA, CDR2 SQIVND (reference sequence). The germline V and J ends were trimmed by 0 bases and 2 bases, with 11 bases remaining between them. The CDR3 length is 15 residues. In DNA, the CDR3 is TGTGCCAGTAGTATAGATGGGGGCCAAACCTACGAGCAGTACTTC. Its translation is CASSIDGGQTYEQYF.

The rearrangement joins TRBV7-7 to TRBJ2-5; tentative D call: TRBD1 (6 bases). Germline CDR1 is SSHAT and CDR2 is FNYEAQ (reference sequence). The CDR3 has 13 residues. Trimming pared 6 bases from V and 5 bases from J, leaving 13 bases between. CDR3 in amino acids: CASSPGVGETQYF. The DNA of the CDR3 is TGTGCCAGCAGTCCAGGGGTCGGGGAGACCCAGTACTTC.

The rearrangement joins TRBV5-5 to TRBJ2-1; D gene ambiguous. Germline assignment: CDR1 SGHKS and CDR2 YYEKEE (reference sequence). The CDR3 covers 17 residues. Trimming took off 3 bases at V and 4 bases at J, with 20 bases between the two ends. The CDR3: CASSSLTGSLSYNEQFF. CDR3 DNA: TGTGCCAGCAGCTCGCTAACCGGGTCACTCTCTTACAATGAGCAGTTCTTC.

The chain carries TRBV21-1 and TRBJ1-4. TRBV21-1 is marked as a pseudogene. The CDR3 contains 13 residues. Written as DNA, the CDR3 is TGTGCCAGCAGCAAAGGATTTGGTGAAAAACTGTTTTTT. This encodes CASSKGFGEKLFF.

This rearrangement joins TRBV10-3 to TRBJ1-3; a possible D gene is TRBD1 (6 bases). Germline-derived CDR1 and CDR2 are ENHRY and SYGVKD. This CDR3 is 14 amino acids long. V gave up 2 bases and J gave up 3 bases, with 8 bases separating them. This CDR3 is CAISEQGFGNTIYF. CDR3 bases: TGTGCCATCAGTGAGCAGGGGTTTGGAAACACCATATATTTT.

The chain links TRBV5-1 to TRBJ2-5; the D gene is possibly TRBD2 (6 bases). The last part of the DNA fits TRBJ2-7 better; the J call may be wrong. Germline V gene lookup returns CDR1 SGHRS and CDR2 YFSETQ. The CDR3 is 14 amino acids. In DNA form, the CDR3 reads TGCGCCAGCTACCGGGGCGGGGCCTCCTACGAGCAGTACTTC. This sequence encodes CASYRGGASYEQYF.

As regards this clone: Distinct nucleotide sequences in the sample also encode this CDR3. The chain joins TRBV18 to TRBJ2-1; D uncertain. Trimming stripped 1 base from V and 1 base from J, with 5 bases between. The CDR3 length is 14 residues. CDR1 and CDR2 from the germline V gene are KGHSH and LQKENI. CDR3 in DNA: TGTGCCAGCTCACCACAGTCGTCCTACAATGAGCAGTTCTTC. Residues: CASSPQSSYNEQFF. The whole variable domain, remainder taken from reference TRBV18 and TRBJ2-1, is NAGVMQNPRHLVRRRGQEARLRCSPMKGHSHVYWYRQLPEEGLKFMVYLQKENIIDESGMPKERFSAEFPKEGPSILRIQQVVRGDSAAYFCASSPQSSYNEQFFGPGTRLTVL.

This chain links TRBV18 with TRBJ2-4; possibly TRBD2 for D (6 bases). Trimming stripped 2 bases from V and 0 bases from J, with 11 bases between. In germline, CDR1 is KGHSH, CDR2 LQKENI. CDR3 size: 16 residues. The CDR3 sequence is CASSPRREIAKNIQYF. The CDR3 nucleotides read TGTGCCAGCTCACCAAGGAGGGAGATAGCCAAAAACATTCAGTACTTC.

The rearrangement links TRBV9 to TRBJ2-2; unclear D gene. Germline V gives CDR1 SGDLS, CDR2 YYNGEE. The V end lost 4 bases, the J end lost 0 bases, and 13 bases lay between the germline ends. The length of the CDR3 is 16 residues. In nucleotides, the CDR3 is TGTGCCAGCAGCCCCCTGGCGGTAGCGAACACCGGGGAGCTGTTTTTT. The encoded protein is CASSPLAVANTGELFF. Full variable domain (outside the CDR3, taken from reference TRBV9 and TRBJ2-2): DSGVTQTPKHLITATGQRVTLRCSPRSGDLSVYWYQQSLDQGLQFLIQYYNGEERAKGNILERFSAQQFPDLHSELNLSSLELGDSALYFCASSPLAVANTGELFFGEGSRLTVL.

This clone appeared a few times. V usage is TRBV28 and J usage is TRBJ1-2; TRBD1 aligns across 9 bases. The trim removed 5 bases at V and 4 bases at J, leaving 2 bases unmatched. The CDR3 is 13 amino acids. Per the germline V gene, CDR1 is MDHEN and CDR2 is SYDVKM. This CDR3 reads CASSGDRAYGYTF. The CDR3 bases are TGTGCCAGCAGTGGGGACAGGGCCTATGGCTACACCTTC.

The J gene is TRBJ2-5, the V gene TRBV6-1; TRBD1 might be the D (6 bases). Germline V CDR1 and CDR2: MNHNS, SASEGT. Trimming removed 4 bases at V and 3 bases at J, with 18 bases between. The CDR3 sequence is 16 residues long. CDR3 DNA sequence: TGTGCCAGCAGTGCCCGACGACGACAGGCTGAAGAGACCCAGTACTTC. Encoded protein: CASSARRRQAEETQYF.

This chain links TRBV28 with TRBJ2-1; unclear D gene. The germline V and J ends were trimmed by 5 bases and 0 bases, with 11 bases remaining between them. In germline, CDR1 is MDHEN, CDR2 SYDVKM. The CDR3 spans 15 residues. CDR3 amino acids: CASSLSRSSYNEQFF. DNA for the CDR3: TGTGCCAGCAGTCTATCTAGGAGCTCCTACAATGAGCAGTTCTTC.

The rearrangement links TRBV9 to TRBJ2-2; TRBD2 aligns across 14 bases. Germline V lookup: CDR1 SGDLS, CDR2 YYNGEE. Germline trimming cut 0 bases from V and 4 bases from J; bases unmatched to any gene: 11. The CDR3 loop spans 20 amino acids. The CDR3: CASSVAGTSGRGSGTGELFF. CDR3 bases: TGTGCCAGCAGCGTAGCCGGGACTAGCGGGAGAGGGTCGGGCACCGGGGAGCTGTTTTTT.

This clone was recorded once. The chain couples TRBV7-2 to TRBJ2-1; D possibly corresponds to TRBD1 (5 bases). Germline assignment: CDR1 SGHTA and CDR2 FQGNSA. CDR3 length equals 15 residues. V lost 3 bases to trimming and J lost 3 bases, with 12 bases between them. The CDR3 nucleotides read TGTGCCAGCAGCTTTCCAGGGCTTTACTACAATGAGCAGTTCTTC. It specifies CASSFPGLYYNEQFF.

As concerns this clone: The identical CDR3 is also encoded by other nucleotide sequences in the sample. The chain uses TRBV5-1 and TRBJ2-3, with D unclear. The CDR3 is made up of 13 amino acids. Germline loops: CDR1 SGHRS, CDR2 YFSETQ. The V and J ends lost 3 bases and 3 bases respectively, with 8 bases between them. CDR3: CASSSPGTDTQYF. CDR3 in DNA: TGCGCCAGCAGCTCCCCAGGTACAGATACGCAGTATTTT.

The J gene is TRBJ2-3, the V gene TRBV2, with 14 positions matching TRBD2. The CDR3 covers 18 residues. Trimming cost V 3 bases and J 6 bases; bases outside gene matches: 11. Germline values: CDR1 SNHLY, CDR2 FYNNEI. The CDR3 sequence: CASSDRGLAGVVLDTQYF. The CDR3 nucleotides read TGTGCCAGCAGTGATAGGGGACTAGCGGGAGTAGTTTTGGATACGCAGTATTTT.

This chain joins TRBV18 and TRBJ1-5; a weak D match, TRBD1 (5 bases). V shed 5 bases and J shed 7 bases, with 18 bases lying between them. Germline lookup yields CDR1 KGHSH and CDR2 LQKENI. This CDR3 has 15 amino acids. Written as DNA, the CDR3 is TGTGCCAGCTCAGGACCTGGGGCAGTGGGACAGCCCCAGCATTTT. This codes for CASSGPGAVGQPQHF. The variable domain in full, with the rest retrieved from reference TRBV18 and TRBJ1-5, is NAGVMQNPRHLVRRRGQEARLRCSPMKGHSHVYWYRQLPEEGLKFMVYLQKENIIDESGMPKERFSAEFPKEGPSILRIQQVVRGDSAAYFCASSGPGAVGQPQHFGDGTRLSIL.

This clone was detected only once. This chain connects TRBV7-2 to TRBJ2-7; no reliable D call. CDR1 and CDR2 (germline): SGHTA, FQGNSA. This CDR3 comprises 12 residues. Deletions cut 6 bases from V and 4 bases from J, with 10 bases between. The CDR3 bases are TGTGCCAGCAGGACGCGCATGTACGAGCAGTACTTC. Residues: CASRTRMYEQYF.

The chain carries TRBV1 and TRBJ2-5; TRBD2, the table's D call, was not compared with the DNA. TRBV1 is a documented pseudogene. The CDR3 has 17 amino acids. The CDR3: CTSSQDLAGGPGETQYF. The DNA of the CDR3 is TGCACCAGCAGCCAAGACCTAGCGGGAGGGCCGGGGGAGACCCAGTACTTC.

The chain links TRBV12-5 to TRBJ2-3, with D perhaps TRBD1 (7 bases). CDR1 LGHNT and CDR2 FRNRAP come from the germline V gene. V lost 3 bases and J lost 0, with 13 bases in between. The CDR3 is made up of 16 amino acids. The CDR3 loop is CASGLGRGASTDTQYF. DNA of the CDR3: TGTGCTAGTGGTTTAGGCAGGGGGGCTAGCACAGATACGCAGTATTTT.

The chain recombines TRBV5-3 with TRBJ2-1; 8 nucleotides line up with TRBD1. TRBV5-3 is annotated as an ORF whose role is uncertain. The CDR3 sequence is 16 residues long. Trimming took 0 bases from V and 4 from J; bases not matched to a gene: 6. CDR3 in DNA: TGTGCCAGAAGCTTGGTCGACCGGACAGGGTACAATGAGCAGTTCTTC. This gives the protein CARSLVDRTGYNEQFF.

The rearrangement links TRBV27 to TRBJ2-6; TRBD1 or TRBD2 may be the D gene (5 bases each). The germline V gene has CDR1 MNHEY and CDR2 SMNVEV (reference sequence). This CDR3 region has 18 residues. Deletions cut 3 bases from V and 0 bases from J, with 15 bases between. For the CDR3, the DNA is TGTGCCAGCAGTTTTATTCGGGGACCCCTCTCTGGGGCCAACGTCCTGACTTTC. As protein: CASSFIRGPLSGANVLTF.

The rearrangement joins TRBV6-6 to TRBJ2-7; 7 positions agree with TRBD2. CDR3 length equals 14 residues. CDR1 and CDR2 from the germline V gene are MNHNY and SVGAGI (reference sequence). Unmatched junction bases numbered 6, after V lost 6 bases and J lost 1 base. This CDR3 reads CASRARGESYEQYF. The CDR3 DNA is TGTGCCAGCAGGGCTCGGGGGGAGTCCTACGAGCAGTACTTC.

This sequence joins TRBV30 and TRBJ1-4; a possible D gene is TRBD1 (5 bases). V was trimmed by 3 bases and J by 10 bases, leaving 21 bases between them. Germline V CDR1 and CDR2: GTSNPN, SVGIG (reference sequence). CDR3 size: 15 residues. In DNA, the CDR3 is TGTGCCTGGAGGATGGCTGGGACGGTATTAGGAAAACTGTTTTTT. It codes for CAWRMAGTVLGKLFF.